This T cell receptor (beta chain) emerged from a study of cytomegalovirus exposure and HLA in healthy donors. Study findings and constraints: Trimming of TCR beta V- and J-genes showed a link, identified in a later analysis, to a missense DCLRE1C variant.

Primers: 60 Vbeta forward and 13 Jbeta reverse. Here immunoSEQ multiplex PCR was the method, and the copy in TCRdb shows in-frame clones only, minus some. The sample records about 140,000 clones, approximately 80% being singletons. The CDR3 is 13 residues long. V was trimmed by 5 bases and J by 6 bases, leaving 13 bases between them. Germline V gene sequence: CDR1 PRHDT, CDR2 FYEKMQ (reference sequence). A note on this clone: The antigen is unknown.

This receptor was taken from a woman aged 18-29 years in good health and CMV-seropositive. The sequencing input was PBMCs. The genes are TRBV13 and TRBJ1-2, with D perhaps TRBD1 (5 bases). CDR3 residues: CASSLQGTDGYTF. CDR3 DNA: TGTGCCAGCAGCCTTCAGGGCACGGATGGCTACACCTTC.